The sequence of this T cell receptor beta chain was determined in a study of T cell responses to AZD1222 COVID-19 vaccine. This table comes from immunoSEQ multiplex PCR, and its TCRdb copy is limited to in-frame clones, with some not included. The profile shows roughly 100,000 clones, nearly 90% of them singletons. This CDR3 contains 14 residues. Germline V gene data show CDR1 as LGHDT and CDR2 as YNNKEL (reference sequence). Trimming cost V 5 bases and J 1 base; bases outside gene matches: 2. Source: peripheral blood, taken on day 0 of AZD1222 vaccination. The V call is TRBV3-1 (or the pseudogene TRBV3-2), the J call TRBJ1-1; 9 bases match TRBD1. This clonotype was sampled from an adult in good health. CDR3: CASSWTGENTEAFF. CDR3 DNA sequence: TGTGCCAGCAGCTGGACAGGGGAGAACACTGAAGCTTTCTTT.